The sequence of this T cell receptor (beta chain) was determined in a study of blood T cell repertoires in COVID-19. Across the study: The samples span acute and convalescent COVID-19 from the United States, Italy and Spain. T cells, B-cell-depleted T cells, or PBMCs provided the cDNA or gDNA that served as material.

Per the authors' pipeline: Nucleated cell number was recorded as an estimate derived from reference gene primer amplification. Sequenced by immunoSEQ multiplex PCR; TCRdb stores in-frame clones only, minus some. For V, J and clone size, that table is used; D and trimming come from the DNA. Among 20,000 to 25,000 clones listed, 85% to 90% were seen once. CDR1 and CDR2 from the germline V gene are SGDLS and YYNGEE. V gave up 0 bases and J gave up 4 bases, with 7 bases separating them. The CDR3 extends over 13 amino acids. The sample taken for sequencing was peripheral blood. This receptor was taken from an elderly woman with acute or convalescent COVID-19. V and J are TRBV9 and TRBJ1-1; D ambiguous. The CDR3 loop is CASSVGGSTEAFF. The CDR3 nucleotides are TGTGCCAGCAGCGTAGGAGGTAGCACTGAAGCTTTCTTT.